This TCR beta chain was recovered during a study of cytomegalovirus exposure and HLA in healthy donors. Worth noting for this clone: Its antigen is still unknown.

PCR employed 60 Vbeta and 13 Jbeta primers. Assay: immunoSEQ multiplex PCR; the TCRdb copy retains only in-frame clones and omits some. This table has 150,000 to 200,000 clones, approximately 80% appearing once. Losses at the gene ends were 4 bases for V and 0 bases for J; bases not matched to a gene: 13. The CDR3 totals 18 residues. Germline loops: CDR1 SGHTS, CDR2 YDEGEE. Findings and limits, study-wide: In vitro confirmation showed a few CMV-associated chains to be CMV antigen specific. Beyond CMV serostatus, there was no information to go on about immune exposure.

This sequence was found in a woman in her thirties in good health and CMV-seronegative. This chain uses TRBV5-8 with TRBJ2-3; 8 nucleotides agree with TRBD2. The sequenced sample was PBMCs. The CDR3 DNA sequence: TGTGCCAGCAGCCAACCCCGAAGGCGCGGGAGGAGCACAGATACGCAGTATTTT. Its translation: CASSQPRRRGRSTDTQYF.